This T cell receptor (beta chain) was sequenced for a study of patients and donors after allogeneic stem cell transplantation. This clonotype occurred a few times. The CDR3 spans 15 residues. V dropped 0 bases and J dropped 1 base, with 10 bases sitting between them. Germline assignment: CDR1 SGHRS and CDR2 YFSETQ. TCRdb reprocessed the RT-PCR reads via MiXCR and lists one record per CDR3 protein. The profile shows 200,000 to 250,000 distinct CDR3 sequences, 13% to 15% of them singletons. V is TRBV5-1 and J is TRBJ2-5; no clear D. Sequencing input: blood, either unsorted or a sorted T cell fraction (not recorded which). The TCR comes from a human donor who was either an allogeneic HSCT recipient or a stem cell or donor lymphocyte infusion donor (not recorded which). It is not recorded whose cells these are; they may come from a transplant donor. The CDR3 is CASSLDGQLQETQYF. DNA for the CDR3: TGCGCCAGCAGCTTGGATGGGCAGCTCCAAGAGACCCAGTACTTC.